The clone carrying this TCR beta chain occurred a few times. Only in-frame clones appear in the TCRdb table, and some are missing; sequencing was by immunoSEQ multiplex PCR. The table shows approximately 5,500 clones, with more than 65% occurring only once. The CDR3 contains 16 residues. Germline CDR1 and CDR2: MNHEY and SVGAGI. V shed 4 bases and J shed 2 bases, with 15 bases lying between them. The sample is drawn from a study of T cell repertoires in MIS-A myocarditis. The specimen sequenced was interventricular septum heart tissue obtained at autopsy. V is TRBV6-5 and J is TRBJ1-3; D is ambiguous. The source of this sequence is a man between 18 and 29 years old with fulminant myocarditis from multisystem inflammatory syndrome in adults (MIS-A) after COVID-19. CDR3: CASSSRRFVAGNTIYF. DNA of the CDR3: TGTGCCAGCAGTTCCCGACGCTTTGTGGCTGGAAACACCATATATTTT.